This T cell receptor (beta chain) was identified in a study of blood T cell repertoires in COVID-19. Study in general: The United States, Italy and Spain provided the acute and convalescent COVID-19 samples. T cells, B-cell-depleted T cells, or PBMCs supplied cDNA or gDNA.

Germline CDR1 reads MNHEY; CDR2 reads SMNVEV (reference sequence). Trimming removed 0 bases from V and 1 base from J; junction bases left unmatched: 1. This CDR3 region has 15 residues. Original data processing: Using reference gene primer amplification, nucleated cell counts were estimated. Sequencing was performed with immunoSEQ multiplex PCR; in TCRdb, only in-frame clones are kept and a portion is missing. Clone size and V and J calls were adopted from that table, with D and trimming inferred from the DNA. This table has 200,000 to 300,000 clones, over 70% appearing once. The sample comprised peripheral blood. The J gene is TRBJ1-1, the V gene TRBV27; TRBD1 matches at 8 bases. The sequence derives from a middle-aged woman who had recovered from COVID-19. The CDR3: CASSLSQGANTEAFF. The CDR3 region has the DNA TGTGCCAGCAGTTTATCGCAGGGGGCGAACACTGAAGCTTTCTTT.